Each of the 28 T cell receptor beta chains below was sequenced from the same sample in a study of molecular identifiers for immune sequencing clone quantification. TCRdb reprocessed the PCR reads with MiXCR, giving one entry per CDR3 protein. The table shows over 50,000 distinct CDR3 sequences, with more than 35% occurring only once. Sequenced: naive CD8+ T cells from blood, with Jurkat cell RNA spiked in. Subset indicated: FACS-sorted CD8+CD4-CCR7+CD45RA+ naive T cells. The receptors originated from a human donor in good health. Some libraries in this study had Jurkat cell RNA spiked in.

This clonotype was detected ten times or more. The gene calls are TRBV28 and TRBJ2-5, with D tentatively TRBD1 (5 bases). Looked up from germline, CDR1 is MDHEN and CDR2 is SYDVKM. V lost 5 bases to trimming and J lost 6 bases, with 16 bases between them. CDR3 size: 14 residues. CDR3: CASSRQRQGKTQYF. The CDR3 DNA sequence: TGTGCCAGCAGTCGCCAACGGCAGGGAAAGACCCAGTACTTC.

The V gene is TRBV28, the J gene TRBJ2-3; 9 positions match TRBD2. V lost 5 bases, J lost 1 base, and 10 bases stayed unmatched. Germline V gene sequence: CDR1 MDHEN, CDR2 SYDVKM. This CDR3 is 17 amino acids long. In DNA form, the CDR3 reads TGTGCCAGCAGTCCACCCCCTCGGACTAGCGGCACAGATACGCAGTATTTT. Amino acid sequence: CASSPPPRTSGTDTQYF.

This clonotype was observed a few times. This rearrangement joins TRBV9 to TRBJ2-3; 10 positions match TRBD2. The CDR3 loop spans 17 amino acids. Per germline, CDR1 SGDLS and CDR2 YYNGEE. J gave up 1 base and V 7 bases, and 12 bases lay outside the gene matches. The CDR3 sequence: CASAVGAGGLGTDTQYF. For the CDR3, the DNA is TGTGCCAGCGCGGTCGGAGCGGGAGGGCTCGGCACAGATACGCAGTATTTT.

This chain uses TRBV27 with TRBJ1-5; tentative D call: TRBD1 (6 bases). The CDR3 spans 13 residues. Trimming removed 2 bases at V and 9 bases at J, with 11 bases between. In germline, CDR1 is MNHEY, CDR2 SMNVEV (reference sequence). CDR3 sequence (DNA): TGTGCCAGCAGTTTAGGACAGTTCGCGCCCCAGCATTTT. Amino acid sequence: CASSLGQFAPQHF.

CDR3 coding DNA: TGTGCCAGCAGCTTAACGTTCGGGGCTGAGCAGTTCTTC. It translates to CASSLTFGAEQFF. This chain joins TRBV7-3 and TRBJ2-1; D tentatively fits TRBD1 or TRBD2 (5 bases each). CDR3 length: 13 residues. Per the germline V gene, CDR1 is SGHTA and CDR2 is FQGTGA. The V and J ends lost 0 bases and 9 bases respectively, with 9 bases between them.

This clonotype was seen at least ten times. The rearrangement joins TRBV7-9 to TRBJ1-4, with 7 bases aligning to TRBD1. This CDR3 contains 14 residues. Germline CDR1 reads SEHNR; CDR2 reads FQNEAQ (reference sequence). J was trimmed by 7 bases and V by 4 bases; bases with no gene match: 6. The CDR3: CASSSEGASEKLFF. The CDR3 coding sequence is TGTGCCAGCAGCTCTGAGGGGGCAAGTGAAAAACTGTTTTTT.

V usage is TRBV6-2 or TRBV6-3 and J usage is TRBJ1-2; TRBD1 matches at 10 bases. The CDR3 has 13 amino acids. V lost 6 bases, J lost 6 bases, and 4 bases stayed unmatched. Germline CDR1 is MNHEY and CDR2 is SVGEGT. The CDR3 spells CASRDGTGDGYTF. The CDR3 region has the DNA TGTGCCAGCAGAGATGGGACAGGGGATGGCTACACCTTC.

With regard to this clonotype: This could be a read error, since a much larger clone is one nucleotide away. V is TRBV29-1 and J is TRBJ2-7; TRBD1 agrees at 7 bases. Germline loops: CDR1 SQVTM, CDR2 ANQGSEA. The CDR3 is made up of 12 amino acids. The CDR3: CSAWDSSYGQYF. CDR3 bases: TGCAGCGCCTGGGACAGTTCCTACGGGCAGTACTTC.

This chain links TRBV28 with TRBJ1-6; D gene uncertain. The CDR3 is made up of 15 amino acids. Trimming removed 6 bases from V and 9 bases from J, with 18 bases in between. From germline, CDR1 is MDHEN and CDR2 SYDVKM. In nucleotides, the CDR3 is TGTGCCAGCAGCATCCGGACCCGGAGAGGTTCACCCCTCCACTTT. As protein: CASSIRTRRGSPLHF.

This chain uses TRBV19 with TRBJ2-2; no clear D gene. Trimming left V 2 bases short and J 6 bases short, with 10 bases between. The CDR3 totals 14 residues. Per the germline V gene, CDR1 is LNHDA and CDR2 is SQIVND (reference sequence). The CDR3 loop reads CASSIFDRSGELFF. The DNA of the CDR3 is TGTGCCAGTAGTATATTTGATAGGTCCGGGGAGCTGTTTTTT.

This clonotype was observed a few times. The chain employs TRBV13 and TRBJ1-4; D is uncertain. CDR1 PRHDT and CDR2 FYEKMQ come from the germline V gene (reference sequence). V lost 4 bases, J lost 10 bases, and 19 bases lay in between. The CDR3 extends over 15 amino acids. The DNA of the CDR3 is TGTGCCAGCAGCTCCGTCGGCCAAGAACTCGGAAAACTGTTTTTT. Translation gives CASSSVGQELGKLFF.

This clonotype was counted between two and nine times. CDR3: CASSPSDGSTDTQYF. The CDR3 bases are TGTGCCAGCAGTCCCTCAGACGGTAGCACAGATACGCAGTATTTT. The chain joins TRBV28 to TRBJ2-3; D is unclear. CDR3 size: 15 residues. V was trimmed by 5 bases and J by 0 bases, leaving 12 bases between them. Per the germline V gene, CDR1 is MDHEN and CDR2 is SYDVKM.

The chain recombines TRBV20-1 with TRBJ2-7; D perhaps matches TRBD2 (5 bases). V was trimmed by 4 bases and J by 3 bases, leaving 22 bases between them. CDR1 and CDR2 (germline): DFQATT, SNEGSKA (reference sequence). The CDR3 has 16 residues. In DNA form, the CDR3 reads TGCAGTGCTACCACCTCGCCGAGCGGAGCCCTCTACGAGCAGTACTTC. Its translation: CSATTSPSGALYEQYF.

The chain has TRBV4-3 and TRBJ2-5; D possibly corresponds to TRBD2 (6 bases). Deletions cut 6 bases from V and 4 bases from J, with 15 bases between. This CDR3 region has 14 residues. Germline lookup yields CDR1 LGHNA and CDR2 YSLEER. CDR3 DNA sequence: TGCGCCAGCAGTCTGTGGGCCGGGGGAGAGACCCAGTACTTC. Its translation is CASSLWAGGETQYF.

This clonotype has a count of ten or more. The V and J genes are TRBV5-6 and TRBJ2-7, with a possible D match to TRBD1 (6 bases). The CDR3 is 14 residues long. The V end lost 6 bases, the J end lost 1 base, and 14 bases lay between the germline ends. CDR1 and CDR2 (germline): SGHDT, YYEEEE. CDR3 sequence reads: CASTDRTASYEQYF. The CDR3 DNA reads as TGTGCCAGCACCGACAGGACCGCGTCCTACGAGCAGTACTTC.

This clonotype has more than one count but fewer than ten. The chain couples TRBV28 to TRBJ1-1; D is undetermined. The V gene's germline CDR1 is MDHEN and CDR2 SYDVKM. V lost 6 bases to trimming and J lost 6 bases, with 14 bases between them. The length of the CDR3 is 13 residues. CDR3 DNA sequence: TGTGCCAGCAGCCGCGGTTCGATCCCTGAAGCTTTCTTT. It is translated as CASSRGSIPEAFF.

In the case of this clonotype: A much larger clone differs from this one at a single base, so this may be a read error. The rearrangement joins TRBV6-5 to TRBJ2-3; D gene unclear. Germline lookup yields CDR1 MNHEY and CDR2 SVGAGI. CDR3 length: 15 amino acids. The CDR3 spells CASRYSLRISDTQYF. For the CDR3, the DNA is TGTGCCAGCAGGTACTCACTAAGGATCTCAGATACGCAGTATTTT.

As concerns this clonotype: This may be a read error: a much more frequent sequence differs by one nucleotide. The J gene is TRBJ2-5, the V gene TRBV28; 9 nucleotides match TRBD2. V shed 3 bases and J 7 bases; nucleotides not matched to a gene: 9. The V gene's germline CDR1 is MDHEN and CDR2 SYDVKM. This CDR3 region has 15 residues. CDR3 protein: CASSLREGLDVTQYF. The CDR3, as DNA: TGTGCCAGCAGTTTGCGGGAGGGCCTAGATGTGACCCAGTACTTC.

This clonotype has just a few counts. V and J are TRBV11-2 and TRBJ2-1; tentative D call: TRBD2 (5 bases). Germline V gene lookup returns CDR1 SGHAT and CDR2 FQNNGV. This CDR3 spans 15 amino acids. V dropped 5 bases and J dropped 8 bases, with 19 bases sitting between them. CDR3 sequence (DNA): TGTGCCAGCAGCCCGGGAAGGACCGTAGGCGATGAGCAGTTCTTC. Translated, it gives CASSPGRTVGDEQFF.

This clonotype was detected many times. V gene TRBV7-6 combines with J gene TRBJ2-3, with 7 bases lining up with TRBD2. Germline trimming cut 5 bases from V and 2 bases from J; bases unmatched to any gene: 1. This CDR3 has 13 amino acids. Looked up from germline, CDR1 is SGHVS and CDR2 is FNYEAQ. CDR3 bases: TGTGCCAGCAGCCGGGACTACACAGATACGCAGTATTTT. As protein: CASSRDYTDTQYF.

Note on this clonotype: This may arise from a read error, as a much more abundant clone is one base away. V is TRBV7-8 and J is TRBJ2-1; TRBD2 agrees at 10 bases. This CDR3 has 16 amino acids. Germline V gives CDR1 SGHVS, CDR2 FQNEAQ. DNA of the CDR3: TGTGCCAGCAGCTCGCTAGCGGGAGTGTCCTACAATGAGCTGTTCTTC. This translates into CASSSLAGVSYNELFF. Based on the CDR3 plus reference TRBV7-8 and TRBJ2-1, the full variable domain is GAGVSQSPRYKVAKRGQDVALRCDPISGHVSLFWYQQALGQGPEFLTYFQNEAQLDKSGLPSDRFFAERPEGSVSTLKIQRTQQEDSAVYLCASSSLAGVSYNELFFGPGTRLTVL.

This clonotype was seen a few times. The V gene is TRBV12-3 or TRBV12-4, the J gene TRBJ2-2, with TRBD2 matching over 9 bases. V gave up 3 bases and J gave up 5 bases; unmatched junction bases: 4. The length of the CDR3 is 15 residues. The CDR3 nucleotides read TGTGCCAGCAGTTTTAGCGGGAGTAGTACCGGGGAGCTGTTTTTT. Encoded protein: CASSFSGSSTGELFF.

The table lists this clonotype with many counts. The chain joins TRBV14 to TRBJ1-5; possible D gene TRBD1, 5 bases. The CDR3 has 13 amino acids. V was trimmed by 5 bases and J by 10 bases, leaving 15 bases between them. The germline V gene encodes CDR1 SGHDN and CDR2 FVKESK. The CDR3 DNA reads as TGTGCCAGCAGCTGGGACGGTACGGGACCCCAGCATTTT. Protein sequence: CASSWDGTGPQHF.

This clonotype is termed medium-sized. This chain uses TRBV5-4 with TRBJ1-1; 9 bases align to TRBD1. This CDR3 is 14 amino acids long. Germline V CDR1 and CDR2: SGHNT, YYREEE (reference sequence). Unmatched junction bases numbered 3, after V lost 2 bases and J lost 4 bases. The CDR3 DNA reads as TGTGCCAGCAGCTTACAGGGGGCCCTCACTGAAGCTTTCTTT. Residues: CASSLQGALTEAFF.

The chain has TRBV6-5 and TRBJ1-1; a weak D match, TRBD1 (6 bases). This CDR3 contains 16 residues. The germline CDR1 and CDR2 sequences are MNHEY and SVGAGI. Trimming removed 0 bases from V and 4 bases from J, with 15 bases in between. Here the CDR3 DNA reads TGTGCCAGCAGTTACTCGAGACAGGTTTTTATCACTGAAGCTTTCTTT. Its protein product is CASSYSRQVFITEAFF.

This clonotype was detected many times. The chain employs TRBV7-8 and TRBJ2-7; D call uncertain. Germline V CDR1 and CDR2: SGHVS, FQNEAQ. V shed 1 base and J shed 6 bases, with 7 bases lying between them. CDR3 size: 12 residues. The CDR3 DNA follows: TGTGCCAGCAGCTTAGAAGGGTTCGAGCAGTACTTC. Its translation: CASSLEGFEQYF.

In the case of this clonotype: A read error may produce the germline difference seen at one junction end. The chain carries TRBV4-3 and TRBJ2-7; D assignment may be TRBD1 or TRBD2 (6 bases each). Germline V gives CDR1 LGHNA, CDR2 YSLEER. There are 13 residues in the CDR3. CDR3 DNA sequence: TGCGCCAGCAGCCACCTGGGGGGCTCCGAGCAGTGCTTC. Amino acids: CASSHLGGSEQCF.

About this clonotype: In this CDR3 the conserved last residue, phenylalanine or tryptophan, is missing, so a read error is likely. The V gene is TRBV29-1, the J gene TRBJ1-2; tentative D call: TRBD1 (5 bases). CDR3 length: 14 amino acids. CDR1 SQVTM and CDR2 ANQGSEA come from the germline V gene. Trimming left V 7 bases short and J 6 bases short, with 21 bases between. The CDR3 sequence: CSAPATDLADGYTI. The CDR3 coding sequence is TGCAGCGCCCCGGCGACAGATCTAGCAGATGGCTACACCATC.